The clone carrying this T cell receptor (beta chain) is large by share. What it recognizes is unknown. These data originate in a study of circulating CD8 cells and anti-PD-1 response in melanoma. Broader study findings: Clonotype sharing was highest between DPOS and TIGIT subsets. No tumor material was available, so peptide assays assessed reactivity.

Live CD3+CD8+TCRalphabeta+ cells were sorted into four subsets by PD-1 and/or TIGIT. The CDR3 covers 16 residues. V shed 2 bases and J 2 bases; nucleotides not matched to a gene: 7. TCR libraries were prepared from roughly 15 ng of total RNA with the QIAseq Immune Repertoire TCR panel. TCRdb re-called the reads through MiXCR, storing one row per CDR3 protein. The sample has 460 or so distinct CDR3 sequences, less than 9% seen once. The sequence derives from a human donor with melanoma. The sample in question was CD8+ T cells from PBMCs, obtained at baseline or after one month of anti-PD-1 therapy (not recorded which). The chain is built from TRBV23-1 and TRBJ2-3; 7 bases line up with TRBD1. TRBV23-1 is known as an ORF, though its function is uncertain. CDR3 sequence (DNA): TGCGCCAGCAGTCAACACACAGGGGCCATCACAGATACGCAGTATTTT. It is translated as CASSQHTGAITDTQYF.